By its share, the clone carrying this T cell receptor (beta chain) is medium-sized. The antigen remains unidentified. The entry originates in a study of liver allograft versus peripheral blood T cells. Study at large: The authors compared T cell receptor repertoires in transplanted livers with recipients' peripheral blood repertoires. Study-level results: Repertoires of T cell receptors that resided inside liver allografts reportedly differed from those in peripheral blood.

The CDR3 length is 14 residues. V was clipped by 6 bases and J by 2 bases; unmatched bases: 5. CDR1 LNHDA and CDR2 SQIVND come from the germline V gene (reference sequence). TCRdb ran MiXCR on the reads and lists one entry per CDR3 protein. This table holds more than 2,000 distinct CDR3 sequences, over 15% found once. The receptor was derived from a human patient who had a liver transplant. Some of the T cells might come from the graft donor. This rearrangement joins TRBV19 to TRBJ2-7, with 9 bases aligning to TRBD1. The CDR3, as DNA: TGTGCCAGTAGCGTCGGGACAGGGACCTACGAGCAGTACTTC. Protein product: CASSVGTGTYEQYF.